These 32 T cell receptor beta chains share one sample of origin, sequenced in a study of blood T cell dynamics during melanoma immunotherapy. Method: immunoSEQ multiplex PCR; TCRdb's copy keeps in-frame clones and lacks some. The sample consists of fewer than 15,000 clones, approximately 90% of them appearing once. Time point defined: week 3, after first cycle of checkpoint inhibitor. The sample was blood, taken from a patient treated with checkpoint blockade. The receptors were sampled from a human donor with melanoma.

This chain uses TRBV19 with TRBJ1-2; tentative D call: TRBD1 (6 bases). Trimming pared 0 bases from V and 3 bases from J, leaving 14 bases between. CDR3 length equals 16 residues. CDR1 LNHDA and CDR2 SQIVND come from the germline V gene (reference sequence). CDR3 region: CASSIDLGQTYYGYTF. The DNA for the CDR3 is TGTGCCAGTAGTATAGACCTCGGACAGACTTACTATGGCTACACCTTC.

The CDR3 DNA sequence: TGTGCCAGCAGCATCTCAGCGGCGAACACCGGGGAGCTGTTTTTT. Protein: CASSISAANTGELFF. The chain uses TRBV7-6 and TRBJ2-2; TRBD2 might be the D (5 bases). Trimming pared 5 bases from V and 0 bases from J, leaving 10 bases between. Germline V gene data show CDR1 as SGHVS and CDR2 as FNYEAQ. The length of the CDR3 is 15 residues.

The CDR3 loop is CASSPLVANTEAFF. The CDR3 region has the DNA TGTGCCAGCTCACCACTTGTCGCGAACACTGAAGCTTTCTTT. The V and J genes are TRBV18 and TRBJ1-1; D gene unclear. Trimming took off 1 base at V and 1 base at J, with 7 bases between the two ends. The CDR3 is 14 residues long. Germline CDR1 and CDR2: KGHSH and LQKENI.

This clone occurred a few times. In DNA form, the CDR3 reads TGCGCCAGCAGCTTGGGAGGGATGAACACTGAAGCTTTCTTT. Amino acids: CASSLGGMNTEAFF. The rearrangement links TRBV5-1 to TRBJ1-1; D call uncertain. The CDR3 contains 14 residues. The V end was cut by 0 bases, the J end by 0 bases, with 6 bases between. The germline gives CDR1 SGHRS, CDR2 YFSETQ.

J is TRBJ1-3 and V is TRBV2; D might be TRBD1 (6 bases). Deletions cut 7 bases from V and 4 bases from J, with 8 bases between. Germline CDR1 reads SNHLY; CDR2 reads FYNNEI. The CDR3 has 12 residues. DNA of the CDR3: TGTGCCAGCACCAGGGGAGGAAACACCATATATTTT. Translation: CASTRGGNTIYF.

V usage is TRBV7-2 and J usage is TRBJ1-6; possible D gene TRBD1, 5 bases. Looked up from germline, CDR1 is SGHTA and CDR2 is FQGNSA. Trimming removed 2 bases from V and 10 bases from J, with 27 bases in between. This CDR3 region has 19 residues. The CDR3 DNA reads TGTGCCAGCAGCTTAATGGGGGGGAGAGTTGAGAGTTGGGCGTCACCCCTCCACTTT. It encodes CASSLMGGRVESWASPLHF. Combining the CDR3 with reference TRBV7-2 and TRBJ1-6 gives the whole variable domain GAGVSQSPSNKVTEKGKDVELRCDPISGHTALYWYRQSLGQGLEFLIYFQGNSAPDKSGLPSDRFSAERTGGSVSTLTIQRTQQEDSAVYLCASSLMGGRVESWASPLHFGNGTRLTVT.

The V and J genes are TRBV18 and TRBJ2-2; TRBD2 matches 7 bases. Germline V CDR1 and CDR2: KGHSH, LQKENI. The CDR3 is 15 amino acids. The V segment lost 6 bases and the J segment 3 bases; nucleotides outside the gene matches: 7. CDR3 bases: TGTGCCAGCTCCGCTACGGGGGGAGACACCGGGGAGCTGTTTTTT. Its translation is CASSATGGDTGELFF. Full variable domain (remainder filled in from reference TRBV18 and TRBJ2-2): NAGVMQNPRHLVRRRGQEARLRCSPMKGHSHVYWYRQLPEEGLKFMVYLQKENIIDESGMPKERFSAEFPKEGPSILRIQQVVRGDSAAYFCASSATGGDTGELFFGEGSRLTVL.

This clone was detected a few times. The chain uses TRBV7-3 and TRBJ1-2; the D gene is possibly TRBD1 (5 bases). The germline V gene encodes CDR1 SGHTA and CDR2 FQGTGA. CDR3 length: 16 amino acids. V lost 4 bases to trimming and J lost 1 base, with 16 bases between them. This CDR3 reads CASSSAGELLNYGYTF. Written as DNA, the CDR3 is TGTGCCAGCAGCTCCGCGGGGGAACTACTTAACTATGGCTACACCTTC.

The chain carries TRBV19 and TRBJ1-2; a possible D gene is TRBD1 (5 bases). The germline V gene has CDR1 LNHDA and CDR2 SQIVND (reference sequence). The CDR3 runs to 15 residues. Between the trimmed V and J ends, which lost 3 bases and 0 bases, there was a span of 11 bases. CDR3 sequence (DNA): TGTGCCAGTAGTATCCCCGCCAGGGCTAACTATGGCTACACCTTC. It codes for CASSIPARANYGYTF. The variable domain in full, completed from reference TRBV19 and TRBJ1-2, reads DGGITQSPKYLFRKEGQNVTLSCEQNLNHDAMYWYRQDPGQGLRLIYYSQIVNDFQKGDIAEGYSVSREKKESFPLTVTSAQKNPTAFYLCASSIPARANYGYTFGSGTRLTVV.

CDR3 sequence (DNA): TGCGCCAGCAGCTCCGGATGGAGAGGGTCCGGCGAGCAGTACTTC. Amino acids: CASSSGWRGSGEQYF. The chain carries TRBV5-1 and TRBJ2-7; D possibly corresponds to TRBD2 (5 bases). V gave up 3 bases and J gave up 6 bases, with 19 bases separating them. This CDR3 has 15 amino acids. The germline CDR1 and CDR2 sequences are SGHRS and YFSETQ.

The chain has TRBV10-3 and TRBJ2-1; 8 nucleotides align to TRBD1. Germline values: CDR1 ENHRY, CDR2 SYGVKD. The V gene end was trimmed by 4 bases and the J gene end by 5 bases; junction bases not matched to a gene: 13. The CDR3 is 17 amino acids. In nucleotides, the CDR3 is TGTGCCATCAGTGCCTCCGGGACAGGCTCTCTGGACAATGAGCAGTTCTTC. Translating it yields CAISASGTGSLDNEQFF.

DNA for the CDR3: TGCGCCAGCAGTATGGCGGGACAGGGGGAGTCCCAGCATTTT. Translation gives CASSMAGQGESQHF. The chain couples TRBV5-1 to TRBJ1-5, with 11 bases identical to TRBD1. The CDR3 is 14 residues long. The junction had 9 bases not matched to a gene; V was cut back by 5 bases and J by 11 bases. Germline assignment: CDR1 SGHRS and CDR2 YFSETQ.

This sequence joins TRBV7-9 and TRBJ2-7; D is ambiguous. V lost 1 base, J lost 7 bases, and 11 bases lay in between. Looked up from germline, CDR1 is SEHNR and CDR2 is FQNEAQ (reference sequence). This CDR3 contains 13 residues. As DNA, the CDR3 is TGTGCCAGCAGCTTAGTCGCCGCGAATGAGCAGTACTTC. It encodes CASSLVAANEQYF.

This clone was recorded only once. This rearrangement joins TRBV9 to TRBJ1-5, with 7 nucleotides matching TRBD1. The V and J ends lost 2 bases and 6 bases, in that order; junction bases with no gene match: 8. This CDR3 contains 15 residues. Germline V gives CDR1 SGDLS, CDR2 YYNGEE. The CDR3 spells CASSVTGFPSQPQHF. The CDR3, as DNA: TGTGCCAGCAGCGTGACAGGGTTTCCCAGTCAGCCCCAGCATTTT.

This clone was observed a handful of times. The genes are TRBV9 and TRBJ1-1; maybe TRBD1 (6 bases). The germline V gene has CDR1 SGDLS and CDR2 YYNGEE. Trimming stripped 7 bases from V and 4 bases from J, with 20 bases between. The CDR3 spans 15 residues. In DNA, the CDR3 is TGTGCCAGCGGGCGCGACGGGGGCGAGTTCACTGAAGCTTTCTTT. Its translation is CASGRDGGEFTEAFF.

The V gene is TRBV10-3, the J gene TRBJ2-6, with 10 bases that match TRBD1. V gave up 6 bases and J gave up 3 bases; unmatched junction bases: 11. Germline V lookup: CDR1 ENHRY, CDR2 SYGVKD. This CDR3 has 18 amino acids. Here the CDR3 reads CAIRSSGTGEGGANVLTF. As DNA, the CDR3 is TGTGCCATCAGGTCCTCCGGGACAGGGGAAGGTGGGGCCAACGTCCTGACTTTC.

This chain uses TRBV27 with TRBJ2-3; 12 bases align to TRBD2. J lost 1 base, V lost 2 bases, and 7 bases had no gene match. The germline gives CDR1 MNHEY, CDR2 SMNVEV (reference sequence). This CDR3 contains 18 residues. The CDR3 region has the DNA TGTGCCAGCAGTTTAGTGTGGAGACTAGCGGGAGGCACAGATACGCAGTATTTT. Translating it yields CASSLVWRLAGGTDTQYF.

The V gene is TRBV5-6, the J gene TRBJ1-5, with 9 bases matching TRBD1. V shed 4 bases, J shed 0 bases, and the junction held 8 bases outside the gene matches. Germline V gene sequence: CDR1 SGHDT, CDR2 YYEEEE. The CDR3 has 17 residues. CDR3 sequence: CASSPGTGQNSNQPQHF. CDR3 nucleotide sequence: TGTGCCAGCAGCCCCGGGACAGGGCAGAATAGCAATCAGCCCCAGCATTTT. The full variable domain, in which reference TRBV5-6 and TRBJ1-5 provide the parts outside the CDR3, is DAGVTQSPTHLIKTRGQQVTLRCSPKSGHDTVSWYQQALGQGPQFIFQYYEEEERQRGNFPDRFSGHQFPNYSSELNVNALLLGDSALYLCASSPGTGQNSNQPQHFGDGTRLSIL.

CDR3 sequence reads: CASSAQGVGNTEAFF. The CDR3, as DNA: TGTGCCAGCAGTGCACAGGGGGTCGGGAACACTGAAGCTTTCTTT. This chain uses TRBV6-1 with TRBJ1-1, with 8 bases that match TRBD1. After removal of 4 bases from V and 1 base from J, the junction contained 5 bases not matched to a gene. Looked up from germline, CDR1 is MNHNS and CDR2 is SASEGT. CDR3 length equals 15 residues.

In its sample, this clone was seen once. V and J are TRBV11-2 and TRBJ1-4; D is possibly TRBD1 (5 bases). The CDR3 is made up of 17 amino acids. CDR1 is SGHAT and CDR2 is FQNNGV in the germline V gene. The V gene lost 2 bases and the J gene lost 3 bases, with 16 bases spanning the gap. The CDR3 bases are TGTGCCAGCAGCTTAAACTCTGAGGGGCCCCCTAATGAAAAACTGTTTTTT. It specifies CASSLNSEGPPNEKLFF.

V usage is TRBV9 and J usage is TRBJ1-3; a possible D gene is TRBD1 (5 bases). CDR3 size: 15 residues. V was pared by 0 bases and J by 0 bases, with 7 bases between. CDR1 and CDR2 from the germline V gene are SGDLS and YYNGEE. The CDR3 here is CASSVGDGSGNTIYF. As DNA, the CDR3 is TGTGCCAGCAGCGTAGGGGACGGCTCTGGAAACACCATATATTTT.

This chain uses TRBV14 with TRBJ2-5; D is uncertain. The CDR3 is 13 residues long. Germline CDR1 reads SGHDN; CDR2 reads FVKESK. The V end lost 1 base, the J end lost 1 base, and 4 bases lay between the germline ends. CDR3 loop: CASSQVIQETQYF. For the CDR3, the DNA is TGTGCCAGCAGCCAAGTTATCCAAGAGACCCAGTACTTC.

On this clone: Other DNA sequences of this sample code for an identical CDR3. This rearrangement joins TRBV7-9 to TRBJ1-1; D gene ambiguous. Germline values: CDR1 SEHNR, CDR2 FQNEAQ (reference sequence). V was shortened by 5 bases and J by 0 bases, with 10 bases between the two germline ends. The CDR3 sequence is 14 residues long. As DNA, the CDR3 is TGTGCCAGCAGCCGCCGGAATTTGAACACTGAAGCTTTCTTT. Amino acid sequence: CASSRRNLNTEAFF.

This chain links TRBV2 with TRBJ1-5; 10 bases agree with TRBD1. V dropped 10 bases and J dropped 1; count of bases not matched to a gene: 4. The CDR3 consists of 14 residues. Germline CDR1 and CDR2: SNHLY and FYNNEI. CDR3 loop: CATKGQGSNQPQHF. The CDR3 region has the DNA TGTGCCACCAAGGGACAGGGGAGCAATCAGCCCCAGCATTTT.

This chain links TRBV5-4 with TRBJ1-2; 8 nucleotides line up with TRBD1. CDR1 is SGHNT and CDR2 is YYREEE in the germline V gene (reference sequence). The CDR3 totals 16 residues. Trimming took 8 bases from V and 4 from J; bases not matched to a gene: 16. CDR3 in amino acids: CASRLGRPTGAYGYTF. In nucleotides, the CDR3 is TGTGCCAGTCGCTTGGGGAGACCGACAGGGGCCTATGGCTACACCTTC.

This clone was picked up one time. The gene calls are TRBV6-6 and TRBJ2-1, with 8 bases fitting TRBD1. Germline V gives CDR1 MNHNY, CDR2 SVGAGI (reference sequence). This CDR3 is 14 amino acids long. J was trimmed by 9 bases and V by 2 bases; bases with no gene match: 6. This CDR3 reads CASSYGTGNGEQFF. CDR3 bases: TGTGCCAGCAGTTACGGGACAGGAAACGGTGAGCAGTTCTTC.

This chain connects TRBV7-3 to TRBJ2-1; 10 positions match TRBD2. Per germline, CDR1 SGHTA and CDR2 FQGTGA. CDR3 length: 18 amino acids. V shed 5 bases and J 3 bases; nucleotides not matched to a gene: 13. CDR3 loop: CASSLVRLAGGFYNEQFF. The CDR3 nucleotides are TGTGCCAGCAGCCTCGTTAGGTTAGCGGGGGGCTTCTACAATGAGCAGTTCTTC.

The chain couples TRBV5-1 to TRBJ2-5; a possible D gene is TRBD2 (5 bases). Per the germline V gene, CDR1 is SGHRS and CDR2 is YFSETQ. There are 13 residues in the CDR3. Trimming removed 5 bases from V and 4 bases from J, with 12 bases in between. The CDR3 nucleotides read TGCGCCAGCAGGCCCCAACTAGGAGAGACCCAGTACTTC. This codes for CASRPQLGETQYF.

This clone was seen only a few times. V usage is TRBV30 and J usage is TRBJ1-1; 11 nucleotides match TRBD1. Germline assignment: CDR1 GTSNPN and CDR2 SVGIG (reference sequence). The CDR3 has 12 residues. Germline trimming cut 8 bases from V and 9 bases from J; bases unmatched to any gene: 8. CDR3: CARAGDRGKAFF. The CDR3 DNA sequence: TGTGCCCGAGCAGGGGACAGGGGGAAAGCTTTCTTT.

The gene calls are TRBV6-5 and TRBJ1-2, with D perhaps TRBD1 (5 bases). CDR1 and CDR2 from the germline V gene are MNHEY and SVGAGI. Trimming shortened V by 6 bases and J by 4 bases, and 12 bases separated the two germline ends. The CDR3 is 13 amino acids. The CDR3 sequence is CASRGRRSYGYTF. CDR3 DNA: TGTGCCAGCAGGGGGCGGCGGTCCTATGGCTACACCTTC.

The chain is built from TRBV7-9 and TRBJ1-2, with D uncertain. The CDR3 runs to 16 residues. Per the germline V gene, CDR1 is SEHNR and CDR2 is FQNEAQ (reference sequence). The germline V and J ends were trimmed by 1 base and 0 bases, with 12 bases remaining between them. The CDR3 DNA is TGTGCCAGCAGCTTAGGGAGGGAGTTAGCTAACTATGGCTACACCTTC. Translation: CASSLGRELANYGYTF.

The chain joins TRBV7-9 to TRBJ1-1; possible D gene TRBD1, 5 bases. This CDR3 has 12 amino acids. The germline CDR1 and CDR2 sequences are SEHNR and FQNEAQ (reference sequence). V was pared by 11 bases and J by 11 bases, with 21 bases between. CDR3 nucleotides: TGTGCCTCCAAGAAGGGTACCAAGGGGGCTTTCTTT. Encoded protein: CASKKGTKGAFF.